This passage covers 20 T cell receptor beta chains from one sample sequenced in a study of shared clonotypes between healthy human individuals. Repertoires were generated with immunoSEQ multiplex PCR, while TCRdb's copy carries only in-frame clones and drops some. The sample shows about 1 million clones, around four fifths of them seen only once. Source material: memory CD4+ T cells sorted from blood. Subset defined: CD45RA-negative fraction. All receptors come from a man aged 18 to 29 in good health.

This clone has more than one count but fewer than ten. The rearrangement links TRBV29-1 to TRBJ1-1, with D possibly matching TRBD1 (6 bases). Between the trimmed V and J ends, which lost 4 bases and 6 bases, there was a span of 18 bases. CDR3 size: 14 residues. The germline CDR1 and CDR2 sequences are SQVTM and ANQGSEA. The CDR3 loop is CSVGEVGGSSEAFF. The DNA of the CDR3 is TGCAGCGTTGGGGAAGTTGGGGGCAGTTCTGAAGCTTTCTTT.

The chain couples TRBV30 to TRBJ1-2; TRBD1 aligns across 9 bases. Germline CDR1 is GTSNPN and CDR2 is SVGIG (reference sequence). The CDR3 is made up of 11 amino acids. J lost 8 bases, V lost 8 bases, and 6 bases had no gene match. The CDR3: CALTGGGGYTF. The CDR3 nucleotides are TGTGCCCTGACAGGGGGTGGAGGCTACACCTTC.

The gene calls are TRBV5-1 and TRBJ2-7; TRBD1 agrees at 8 bases. This CDR3 spans 17 amino acids. The germline V gene has CDR1 SGHRS and CDR2 YFSETQ. V gave up 4 bases and J gave up 0 bases; unmatched junction bases: 12. The CDR3 reads CASSQHSSGTGSYEQYF. The DNA for the CDR3 is TGCGCCAGCAGCCAGCATTCCTCCGGGACAGGCTCCTACGAGCAGTACTTC.

In this sample, this clone turned up many times. Other nucleotide sequences from this sample produce the same CDR3. V and J are TRBV6-1 and TRBJ1-2; 10 nucleotides line up with TRBD1. The junction had 7 bases not matched to a gene; V was cut back by 5 bases and J by 4 bases. The CDR3 runs 15 residues. The germline V gene has CDR1 MNHNS and CDR2 SASEGT. The CDR3 DNA sequence: TGTGCCAGCAGTAATCGACAGGGGGCAGTCTATGGCTACACCTTC. It codes for CASSNRQGAVYGYTF.

The gene calls are TRBV7-8 and TRBJ1-4; D is unclear. Germline values: CDR1 SGHVS, CDR2 FQNEAQ. The V gene lost 2 bases and the J gene lost 4 bases, with 8 bases spanning the gap. The CDR3 runs 14 residues. CDR3 coding DNA: TGTGCCAGCAGCTTAATTGGCAATAATGAAAAACTGTTTTTT. This gives the protein CASSLIGNNEKLFF.

This clone was observed a few times. The chain links TRBV2 to TRBJ2-3; the D gene is possibly TRBD2 (6 bases). CDR3 length: 14 residues. V lost 7 bases, J lost 6 bases, and 17 bases lay in between. Germline lookup yields CDR1 SNHLY and CDR2 FYNNEI. Here the CDR3 reads CASIRDSSGDTQYF. The CDR3 DNA is TGTGCCAGCATCCGGGACTCCTCGGGGGATACGCAGTATTTT.

This rearrangement joins TRBV9 to TRBJ2-5, with 11 bases aligning to TRBD1. The CDR3 length is 16 residues. Germline CDR1 SGDLS, CDR2 YYNGEE. V shed 0 bases, J shed 1 base, and the junction held 2 bases outside the gene matches. The CDR3 DNA reads TGTGCCAGCAGCGTAGCCGGGACAGGGGGCCAAGAGACCCAGTACTTC. It yields the protein CASSVAGTGGQETQYF.

With regard to this clone: A much larger clone sits a single nucleotide away, making a read error possible. The gene calls are TRBV6-6 and TRBJ2-7; TRBD1 agrees at 7 bases. The J segment lost 6 bases and the V segment lost 4 bases, leaving 3 bases of the junction unmatched. The germline V gene encodes CDR1 MNHNY and CDR2 SVGAGI (reference sequence). CDR3 size: 12 residues. The CDR3: CASSSTGAEQYF. CDR3 coding DNA: TGTGCCAGCAGTTCTACAGGGGCCGAGCAGTACTTC.

V is TRBV21-1 and J is TRBJ1-6; the table gives TRBD1 as D, unverified against the DNA. TRBV21-1 corresponds to a pseudogene. The CDR3 runs 15 residues. The CDR3 region has the DNA TGTGCCAGCAGCCACCATACAGGGACCGCTTCACCCCTCCACTTT. Translating it yields CASSHHTGTASPLHF.

CDR3 loop: CAIKLLRGITDTIYF. The CDR3 DNA is TGCGCCATCAAACTCTTGAGGGGAATTACGGACACCATATATTTT. V usage is TRBV10-2 and J usage is TRBJ1-3; possibly TRBD1 for D (5 bases). The CDR3 runs 15 residues. V dropped 10 bases and J dropped 8 bases, with 24 bases sitting between them. The germline V gene encodes CDR1 WSHSY and CDR2 SAAADI.

This chain's CDR3 is CASSADRAETQYF. CDR3 sequence (DNA): TGTGCCAGCAGCGCGGACAGGGCTGAGACCCAGTACTTC. The chain combines TRBV2 with TRBJ2-5, with 8 positions matching TRBD1. The V gene's germline CDR1 is SNHLY and CDR2 FYNNEI. The CDR3 runs to 13 residues. Trimming took 6 bases from V and 5 from J; bases not matched to a gene: 5.

The rearrangement links TRBV28 to TRBJ2-7, with D possibly TRBD2 on 6 matching bases. CDR1 is MDHEN, CDR2 SYDVKM, per germline. V dropped 9 bases and J dropped 2 bases, with 17 bases sitting between them. This CDR3 has 14 amino acids. The CDR3 DNA sequence: TGTGCCAGTCGGAGGGATCCTTCCACCTACGAGCAGTACTTC. It yields the protein CASRRDPSTYEQYF. The full variable domain, with the rest looked up from reference TRBV28 and TRBJ2-7, is DVKVTQSSRYLVKRTGEKVFLECVQDMDHENMFWYRQDPGLGLRLIYFSYDVKMKEKGDIPEGYSVSREKKERFSLILESASTNQTSMYLCASRRDPSTYEQYFGPGTRLTVT.

This chain joins TRBV7-2 and TRBJ2-3, with D perhaps matching TRBD2 (6 bases). Germline V gene data show CDR1 as SGHTA and CDR2 as FQGNSA. Trimming shortened V by 5 bases and J by 1 base, and 16 bases separated the two germline ends. The CDR3 loop spans 16 amino acids. CDR3 in amino acids: CASSLGGNLGTDTQYF. Written as DNA, the CDR3 is TGTGCCAGCAGCCTCGGAGGGAATCTGGGCACAGATACGCAGTATTTT.

The chain is built from TRBV5-1 and TRBJ2-1; the D is unclear. Per the germline V gene, CDR1 is SGHRS and CDR2 is YFSETQ. V was trimmed by 4 bases and J by 3 bases, leaving 11 bases between them. The CDR3 covers 14 residues. The CDR3, as DNA: TGCGCCAGCAGCCAACCTCCCAACTACAATGAGCAGTTCTTC. Translating gives CASSQPPNYNEQFF.

The chain carries TRBV5-1 and TRBJ2-3; either TRBD1 or TRBD2 may fit D (6 bases each). The germline V gene encodes CDR1 SGHRS and CDR2 YFSETQ. The V end was cut by 4 bases, the J end by 2 bases, with 14 bases between. This CDR3 has 15 residues. In nucleotides, the CDR3 is TGCGCCAGCAGCGAGGGGGGCGGGATCACAGATACGCAGTATTTT. Encoded protein: CASSEGGGITDTQYF.

In its sample, this clone was seen once. The V gene is TRBV5-5, the J gene TRBJ1-3, with TRBD1 as a possible D gene (6 bases). Germline V gene sequence: CDR1 SGHKS, CDR2 YYEKEE (reference sequence). The CDR3 spans 17 residues. V lost 4 bases and J 1 base, leaving 18 bases between the germline ends. CDR3 region: CASSPRVGRGSGNTIYF. Written as DNA, the CDR3 is TGTGCCAGCAGCCCAAGGGTCGGCAGGGGATCTGGAAACACCATATATTTT.

The chain is built from TRBV5-1 and TRBJ2-2; D could derive from TRBD1 or TRBD2 (5 bases each). The V end was cut by 6 bases, the J end by 5 bases, with 14 bases between. In germline, CDR1 is SGHRS, CDR2 YFSETQ. The CDR3 sequence is 14 residues long. This CDR3 is CASTFEGITGELFF. The CDR3 region has the DNA TGCGCCAGCACCTTTGAGGGGATAACCGGGGAGCTGTTTTTT.

V usage is TRBV10-2 and J usage is TRBJ2-3, with 12 bases aligning to TRBD2. The trim removed 7 bases at V and 4 bases at J, leaving 3 bases unmatched. Germline lookup yields CDR1 WSHSY and CDR2 SAAADI. This CDR3 has 14 amino acids. CDR3 bases: TGCGCCAGCACCCTAGCGGGAGGGTCAGATACGCAGTATTTT. It is translated as CASTLAGGSDTQYF.

The chain recombines TRBV11-3 with TRBJ2-1; TRBD2 aligns across 7 bases. The germline CDR1 and CDR2 sequences are SGHNT and YENEEA. The V and J ends lost 1 base and 11 bases, in that order; junction bases with no gene match: 8. CDR3 size: 14 residues. The CDR3 coding sequence is TGTGCCAGCAGCTTAGGGGCTAGCGGTGACAAGCAGTTCTTC. This codes for CASSLGASGDKQFF. Full variable domain (outside the CDR3, taken from reference TRBV11-3 and TRBJ2-1): EAGVVQSPRYKIIEKKQPVAFWCNPISGHNTLYWYLQNLGQGPELLIRYENEEAVDDSQLPKDRFSAERLKGVDSTLKIQPAELGDSAVYLCASSLGASGDKQFFGPGTRLTVL.

CDR3 sequence: CASSLGQATYEQYF. CDR3 bases: TGTGCCAGCTCACTCGGACAGGCTACCTACGAGCAGTACTTC. V usage is TRBV18 and J usage is TRBJ2-7; TRBD1 matches 7 bases. The germline CDR1 and CDR2 sequences are KGHSH and LQKENI. J was trimmed by 2 bases and V by 4 bases; bases with no gene match: 5. CDR3 length: 14 residues.